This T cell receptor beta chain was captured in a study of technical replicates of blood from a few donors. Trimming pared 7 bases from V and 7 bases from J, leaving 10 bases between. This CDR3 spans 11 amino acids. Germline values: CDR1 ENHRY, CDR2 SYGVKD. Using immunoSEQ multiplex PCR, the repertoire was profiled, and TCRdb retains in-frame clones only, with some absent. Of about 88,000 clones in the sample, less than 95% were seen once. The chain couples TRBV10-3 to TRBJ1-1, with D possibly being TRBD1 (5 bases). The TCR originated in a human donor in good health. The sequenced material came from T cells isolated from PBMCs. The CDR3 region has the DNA TGTGCCATCAAGGACACTAATGAAGCTTTCTTT. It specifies CAIKDTNEAFF.